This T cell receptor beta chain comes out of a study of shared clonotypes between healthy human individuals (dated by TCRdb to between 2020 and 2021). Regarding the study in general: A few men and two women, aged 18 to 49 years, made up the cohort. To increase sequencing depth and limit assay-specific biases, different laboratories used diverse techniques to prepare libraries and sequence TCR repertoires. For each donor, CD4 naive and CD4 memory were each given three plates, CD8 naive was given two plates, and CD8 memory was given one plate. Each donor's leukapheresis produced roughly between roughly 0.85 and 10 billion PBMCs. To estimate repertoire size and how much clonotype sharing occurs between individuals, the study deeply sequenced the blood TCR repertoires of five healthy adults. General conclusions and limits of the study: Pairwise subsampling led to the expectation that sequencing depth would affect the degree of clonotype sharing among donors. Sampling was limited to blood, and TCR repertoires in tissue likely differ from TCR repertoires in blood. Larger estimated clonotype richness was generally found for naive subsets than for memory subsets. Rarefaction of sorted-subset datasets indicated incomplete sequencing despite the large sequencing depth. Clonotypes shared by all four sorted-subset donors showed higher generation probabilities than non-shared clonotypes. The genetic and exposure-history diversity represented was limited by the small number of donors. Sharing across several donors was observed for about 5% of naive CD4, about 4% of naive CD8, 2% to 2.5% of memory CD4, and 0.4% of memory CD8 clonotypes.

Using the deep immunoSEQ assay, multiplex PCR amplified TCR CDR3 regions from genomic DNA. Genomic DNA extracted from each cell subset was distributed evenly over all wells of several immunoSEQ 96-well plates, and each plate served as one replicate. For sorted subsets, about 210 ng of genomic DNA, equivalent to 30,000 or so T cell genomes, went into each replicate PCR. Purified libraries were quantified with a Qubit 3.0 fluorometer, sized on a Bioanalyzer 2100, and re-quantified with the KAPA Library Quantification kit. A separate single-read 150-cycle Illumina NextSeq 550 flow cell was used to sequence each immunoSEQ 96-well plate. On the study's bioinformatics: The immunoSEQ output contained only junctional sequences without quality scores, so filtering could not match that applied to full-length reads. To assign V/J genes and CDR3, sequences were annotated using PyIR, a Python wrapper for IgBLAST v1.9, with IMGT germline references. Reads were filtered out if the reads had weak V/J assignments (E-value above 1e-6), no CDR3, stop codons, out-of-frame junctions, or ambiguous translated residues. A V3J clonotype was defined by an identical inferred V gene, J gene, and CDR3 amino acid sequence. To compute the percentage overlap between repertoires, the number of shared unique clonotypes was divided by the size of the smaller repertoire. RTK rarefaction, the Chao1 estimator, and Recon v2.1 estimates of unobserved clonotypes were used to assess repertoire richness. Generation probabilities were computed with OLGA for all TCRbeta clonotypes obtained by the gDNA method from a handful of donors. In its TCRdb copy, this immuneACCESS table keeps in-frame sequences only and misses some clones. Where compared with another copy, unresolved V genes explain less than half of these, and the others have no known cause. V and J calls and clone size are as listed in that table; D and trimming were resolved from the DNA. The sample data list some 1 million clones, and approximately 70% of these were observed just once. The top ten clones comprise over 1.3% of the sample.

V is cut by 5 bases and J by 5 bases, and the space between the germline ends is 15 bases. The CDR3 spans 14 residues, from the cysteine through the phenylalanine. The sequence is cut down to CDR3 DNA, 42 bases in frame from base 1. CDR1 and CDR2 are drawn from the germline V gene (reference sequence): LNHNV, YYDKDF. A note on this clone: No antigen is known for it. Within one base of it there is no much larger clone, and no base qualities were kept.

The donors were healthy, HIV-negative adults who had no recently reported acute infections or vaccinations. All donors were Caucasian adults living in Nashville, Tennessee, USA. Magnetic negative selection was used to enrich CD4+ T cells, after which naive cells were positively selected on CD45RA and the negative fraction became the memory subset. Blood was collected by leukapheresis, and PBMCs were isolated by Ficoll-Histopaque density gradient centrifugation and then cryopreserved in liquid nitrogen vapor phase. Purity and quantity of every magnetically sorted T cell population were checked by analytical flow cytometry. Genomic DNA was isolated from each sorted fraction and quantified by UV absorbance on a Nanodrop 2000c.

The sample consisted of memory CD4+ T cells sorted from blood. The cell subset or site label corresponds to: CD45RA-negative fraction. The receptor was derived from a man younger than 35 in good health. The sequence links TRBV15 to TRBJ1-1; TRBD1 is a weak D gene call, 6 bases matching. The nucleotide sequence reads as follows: TGTGCCACCAGCTTTCCAGGGGTTTGGACTGAAGCTTTCTTT. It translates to CATSFPGVWTEAFF.